A selection of T cell receptor beta chains follows, all from one sample in a study of control samples from healthy donors and cancer patients. TCRdb's table, derived via immunoSEQ multiplex PCR, lists solely in-frame clones and lacks some. The data hold roughly 86,000 clones, with 90% observed a single time. Material: blood. These receptors all come from a woman aged 18-35 years in good health. CDR3s include the opening cysteine and the closing phenylalanine or tryptophan. The order of the fields is J gene, clone size, V gene, D gene, CDR3 DNA, CDR3 protein. D genes are given only for firm matches. Not every row has a clone size; where given, it reads once, few, many or a size class.

J: TRBJ1-1
size: NA
V: TRBV9
D: TRBD1
DNA: TGTGCCAGCAGAAACATACAGGGGTCTAAGAACACTGAAGCTTTCTTT
CDR3: CASRNIQGSKNTEAFF

J: TRBJ1-1
size: NA
V: TRBV25-1
D: NA
DNA: TGTGCCAGCAGTGAACCAGGCATCCAGAACACTGAAGCTTTCTTT
CDR3: CASSEPGIQNTEAFF

J: TRBJ1-4
size: NA
V: TRBV4-1
D: NA
DNA: TGCGCCAGCAGCCAAGAGGGGGGCTCAACTAATGAAAAACTGTTTTTT
CDR3: CASSQEGGSTNEKLFF

J: TRBJ2-7
size: NA
V: TRBV5-5
D: TRBD1
DNA: TGTGCCAGCAGCTCCGGTCGGACAGGGGTGGTTTACGAGCAGTACTTC
CDR3: CASSSGRTGVVYEQYF

J: TRBJ1-6
size: NA
V: TRBV5-1
D: TRBD1
DNA: TGCGCCAGCAGCTTGCTACAGGGGGCTAATAATTCACCCCTCCACTTT
CDR3: CASSLLQGANNSPLHF

J: TRBJ1-1
size: NA
V: TRBV28
D: NA
DNA: TGTGCCAGCAGTGGCTCAGACGGGACACCGAACACTGAAGCTTTCTTT
CDR3: CASSGSDGTPNTEAFF

J: TRBJ1-5
size: NA
V: TRBV6-1
D: NA
DNA: TGTGCCAGCAGTGAATCGTGGGCTCAGCCCCAGCATTTT
CDR3: CASSESWAQPQHF

J: TRBJ2-3
size: NA
V: TRBV5-1
D: NA
DNA: TGCGCCAGCAGCGTCGGGACTTCCACAGATACGCAGTATTTT
CDR3: CASSVGTSTDTQYF

J: TRBJ1-5
size: few
V: TRBV6-2/TRBV6-3
D: NA
DNA: TGTGCCAGCAGTTACAGGGGATCCCAGCCCCAGCATTTT
CDR3: CASSYRGSQPQHF

J: TRBJ2-3
size: NA
V: TRBV10-3
D: TRBD2
DNA: TGTGCCATCAGTCTCGGACTAGCGGGGTCCACAGATACGCAGTATTTT
CDR3: CAISLGLAGSTDTQYF

J: TRBJ2-5
size: NA
V: TRBV19
D: NA
DNA: TGTGCCAGTAGTATAGATGTTGTAGGATTTTACGCACAAGAGACCCAGTACTTC
CDR3: CASSIDVVGFYAQETQYF

J: TRBJ1-2
size: NA
V: TRBV2
D: TRBD1
DNA: TGTGCCAGCACTCCCCAGACAGGGGGCGATGGCTACACCTTC
CDR3: CASTPQTGGDGYTF

J: TRBJ2-7
size: NA
V: TRBV5-1
D: NA
DNA: TGCGCCAGCAGCTTGTGGGATAGCTCCTACGAGCAGTACTTC
CDR3: CASSLWDSSYEQYF

J: TRBJ2-7
size: NA
V: TRBV27
D: NA
DNA: TGTGCCAGCAGTCCTAAGCGGCAGGACGAGCAGTACTTC
CDR3: CASSPKRQDEQYF

J: TRBJ2-3
size: few
V: TRBV5-1
D: NA
DNA: TGCGCCAGCAGCTTAGGGGCGGTCACAGATACGCAGTATTTT
CDR3: CASSLGAVTDTQYF

J: TRBJ2-1
size: NA
V: TRBV3-1/TRBV3-2
D: NA
DNA: TGTGCCAGCAGCCAAGAGGCGGCCAGTGCTTACAATGAGCAGTTCTTC
CDR3: CASSQEAASAYNEQFF

J: TRBJ2-3
size: NA
V: TRBV7-3
D: NA
DNA: TGTGCCAGCAGCTTCGGCAGAGGCACAGATACGCAGTATTTT
CDR3: CASSFGRGTDTQYF